This is a list of T cell receptor beta chains from one sample in a study of regulatory T cells in long-lasting Graves disease. TCRdb passed the multiplex PCR reads through MiXCR, listing each CDR3 protein once. The data hold approximately 350,000 distinct CDR3 sequences, with about a sixth observed a single time. This sample also appeared in a second study, on T cells in Graves' hyperthyroidism and ophthalmopathy.

The sample was peripheral blood mononuclear cells (PBMCs), taken at new diagnosis, from a patient treated with antithyroid drugs. These receptors were obtained from a woman aged 18-30 years with Graves disease. The CDR3 runs from the conserved cysteine through the conserved F or W. D genes are given only for firm matches.

v_gene	j_gene	d_gene	CDR3aa
TRBV7-2	TRBJ2-7	.	CASSPRTWSSYEQYF
TRBV10-3	TRBJ1-2	.	CAISDKGRGEYGYTF
TRBV5-4	TRBJ2-1	TRBD1	CASSFGQGRNEQFF
TRBV9	TRBJ2-5	TRBD2	CASSLAGRNGETQYF
TRBV28	TRBJ2-1	TRBD2	CASSITTSGSQDEQFF
TRBV12-3/TRBV12-4	TRBJ2-5	.	CASSPVGVQETQYF
TRBV20-1	TRBJ2-7	TRBD1	CSAQTTGESSYEQYF
TRBV5-5	TRBJ2-7	TRBD2	CASSPHDLTSGYEQYF
TRBV10-3	TRBJ1-1	.	CAISSPTVNTEAFF
TRBV7-9	TRBJ2-2	TRBD1	CASSSSTGMGTGELFF
TRBV29-1	TRBJ2-5	.	CSVEALVPEETQYF
TRBV5-4	TRBJ2-2	TRBD2	CASSTPSAGDTGELFF
TRBV30	TRBJ2-3	.	CAWNPERTDTQYF
TRBV14	TRBJ2-7	.	CASSQDMGSRGLVEQYF